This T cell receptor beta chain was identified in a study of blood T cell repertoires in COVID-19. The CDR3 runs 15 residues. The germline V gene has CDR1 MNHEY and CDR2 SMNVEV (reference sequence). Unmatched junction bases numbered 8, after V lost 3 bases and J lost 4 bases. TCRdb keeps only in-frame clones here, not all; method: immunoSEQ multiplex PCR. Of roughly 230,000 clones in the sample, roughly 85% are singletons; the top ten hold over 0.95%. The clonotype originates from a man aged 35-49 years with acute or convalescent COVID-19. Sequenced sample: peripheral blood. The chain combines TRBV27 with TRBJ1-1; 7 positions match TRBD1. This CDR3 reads CASSFQYRGGTEAFF. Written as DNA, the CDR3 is TGTGCCAGCAGTTTCCAATACAGGGGTGGCACTGAAGCTTTCTTT.